This T cell receptor (beta chain) was sequenced for a study of shared clonotypes between healthy human individuals. Study details: Serving as donors were two women and a few men, whose ages spanned 18 to 49. General observations from the study: Estimated richness was generally greater in naive than memory subsets.

The V and J ends lost 1 base and 5 bases, in that order; junction bases with no gene match: 6. Germline-derived CDR1 and CDR2 are SEHNR and FQNEAQ (reference sequence). This CDR3 contains 16 residues. Using approximately 190 ng DNA, 30,000 or so T cell genomes, the sorted-subset replicate PCRs were run. This table comes from immunoSEQ multiplex PCR, and its TCRdb copy is limited to in-frame clones, with some not included. The table includes approximately 1,500,000 clones, around 98% detected once. Comment on this clone: Its cognate antigen is unknown.

This sequence was found in a man aged 25 to 45 in good health. Sequencing used naive CD4+ T cells sorted from blood. Stated subset: CD45RA+ positively selected. This rearrangement joins TRBV7-9 to TRBJ2-3; 10 positions match TRBD2. CDR3 in amino acids: CASSLGASGSRDTQYF. DNA of the CDR3: TGTGCCAGCAGCTTAGGAGCTAGCGGGAGTCGAGATACGCAGTATTTT.